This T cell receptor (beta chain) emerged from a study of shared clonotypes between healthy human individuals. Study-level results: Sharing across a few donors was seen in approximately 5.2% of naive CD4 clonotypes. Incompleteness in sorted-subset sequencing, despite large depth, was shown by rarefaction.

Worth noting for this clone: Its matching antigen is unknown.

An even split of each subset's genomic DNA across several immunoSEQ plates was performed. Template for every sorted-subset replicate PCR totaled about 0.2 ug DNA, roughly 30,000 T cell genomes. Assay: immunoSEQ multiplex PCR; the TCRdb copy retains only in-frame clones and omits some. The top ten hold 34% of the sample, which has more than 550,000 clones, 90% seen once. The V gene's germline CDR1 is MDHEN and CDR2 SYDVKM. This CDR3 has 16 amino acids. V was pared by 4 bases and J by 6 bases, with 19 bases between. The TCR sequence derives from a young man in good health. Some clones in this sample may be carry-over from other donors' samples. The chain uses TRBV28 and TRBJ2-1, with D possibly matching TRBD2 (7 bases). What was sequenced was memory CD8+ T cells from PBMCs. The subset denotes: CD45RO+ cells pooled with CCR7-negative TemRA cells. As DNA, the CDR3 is TGTGCCAGCAGTTCCAGGACAGCGGGGATTAGCAATGAGCAGTTCTTC. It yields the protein CASSSRTAGISNEQFF.